A single TCR beta chain is shown here with its context. Its specificity is unknown. Germline loops: CDR1 MNHEY, CDR2 SMNVEV (reference sequence). CDR3 length: 12 amino acids. V lost 8 bases to trimming and J lost 1 base, with 8 bases between them. The data were obtained in a study of OX40 agonist ivuxolimab in advanced cancers. Study background: Ivuxolimab, which is an agonistic anti-OX40 (CD134) antibody, was administered to the patients. Findings and limits, study-wide: Expanded clones belonging to CD8+ T cells outnumbered, on average, those of CD4+.

Assay used: immunoSEQ multiplex PCR; TCRdb lists only in-frame clones, some missing. The repertoire has some 52,000 clones, approximately 95% of them found once; the top ten carry around 25%. This clonotype originated in an adult with an advanced solid tumor such as melanoma, head and neck, liver or kidney cancer. The material was CD4+ or CD8+ T cells sorted from blood, obtained in a trial of the OX40 agonist ivuxolimab. This sequence joins TRBV27 and TRBJ1-1; D not certain. The CDR3 here is CASWRQNTEAFF. CDR3 coding DNA: TGTGCCAGCTGGAGGCAGAACACTGAAGCTTTCTTT.